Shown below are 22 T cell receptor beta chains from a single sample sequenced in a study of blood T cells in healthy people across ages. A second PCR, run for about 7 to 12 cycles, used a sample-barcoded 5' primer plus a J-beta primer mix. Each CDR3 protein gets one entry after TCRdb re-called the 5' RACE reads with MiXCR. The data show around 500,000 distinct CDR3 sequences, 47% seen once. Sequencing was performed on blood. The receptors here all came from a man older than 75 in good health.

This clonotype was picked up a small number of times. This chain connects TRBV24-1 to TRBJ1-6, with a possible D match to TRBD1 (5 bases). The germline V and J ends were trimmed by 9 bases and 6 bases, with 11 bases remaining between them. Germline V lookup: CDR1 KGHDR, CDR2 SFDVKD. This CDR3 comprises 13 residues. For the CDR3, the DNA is TGTGCCACCGTGGGACCGATTAATTCACCCCTCCACTTT. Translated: CATVGPINSPLHF.

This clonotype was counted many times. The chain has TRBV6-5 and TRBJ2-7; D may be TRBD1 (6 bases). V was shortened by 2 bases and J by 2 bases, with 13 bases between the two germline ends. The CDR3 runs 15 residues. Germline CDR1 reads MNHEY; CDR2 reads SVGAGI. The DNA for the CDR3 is TGTGCCAGCAGTTACACCGGGACACTGCCCTACGAGCAGTACTTC. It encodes CASSYTGTLPYEQYF.

As DNA, the CDR3 is TGTGCCAGCAGCCCGTCGGGCCAGAGACTTTCACCCCTCCACTTT. Translating it yields CASSPSGQRLSPLHF. V is TRBV11-2 and J is TRBJ1-6; D is uncertain. The CDR3 is made up of 15 amino acids. CDR1 and CDR2 from the germline V gene are SGHAT and FQNNGV. The ends were cut back, 5 bases at V and 9 bases at J, with 17 bases in the middle.

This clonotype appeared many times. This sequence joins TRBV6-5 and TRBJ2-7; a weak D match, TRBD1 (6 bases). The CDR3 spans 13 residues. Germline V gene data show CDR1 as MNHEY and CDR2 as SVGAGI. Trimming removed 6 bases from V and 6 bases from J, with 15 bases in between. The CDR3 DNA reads TGTGCCAGCAGGCCACAGGGTTCCGGCGAGCAGTACTTC. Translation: CASRPQGSGEQYF.

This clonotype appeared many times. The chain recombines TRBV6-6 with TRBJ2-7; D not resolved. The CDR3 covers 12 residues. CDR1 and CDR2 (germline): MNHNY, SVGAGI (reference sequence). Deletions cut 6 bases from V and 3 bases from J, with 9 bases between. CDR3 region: CASSLQYYEQYF. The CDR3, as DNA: TGTGCCAGCAGCCTACAGTACTACGAGCAGTACTTC.

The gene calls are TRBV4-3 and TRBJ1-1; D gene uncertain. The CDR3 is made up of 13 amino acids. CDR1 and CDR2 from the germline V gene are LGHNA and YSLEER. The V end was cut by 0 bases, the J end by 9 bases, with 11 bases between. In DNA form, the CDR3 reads TGCGCCAGCAGCCAAGAAGTGAGAAATCAAGCTTTCTTT. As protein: CASSQEVRNQAFF.

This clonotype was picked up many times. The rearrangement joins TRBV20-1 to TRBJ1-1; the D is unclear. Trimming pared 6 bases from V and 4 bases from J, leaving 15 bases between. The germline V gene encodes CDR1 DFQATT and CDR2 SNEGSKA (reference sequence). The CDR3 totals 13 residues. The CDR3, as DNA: TGCAGTGCACTCTATCCCGGAGGCACTGAAGCTTTCTTT. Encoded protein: CSALYPGGTEAFF.

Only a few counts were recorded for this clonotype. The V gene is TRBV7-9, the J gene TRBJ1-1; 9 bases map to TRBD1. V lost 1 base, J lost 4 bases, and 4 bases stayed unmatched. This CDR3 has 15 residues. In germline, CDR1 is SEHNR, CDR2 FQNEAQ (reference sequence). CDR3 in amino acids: CASSLGQGDLTEAFF. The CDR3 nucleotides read TGTGCCAGCAGCTTAGGACAGGGGGACCTCACTGAAGCTTTCTTT.

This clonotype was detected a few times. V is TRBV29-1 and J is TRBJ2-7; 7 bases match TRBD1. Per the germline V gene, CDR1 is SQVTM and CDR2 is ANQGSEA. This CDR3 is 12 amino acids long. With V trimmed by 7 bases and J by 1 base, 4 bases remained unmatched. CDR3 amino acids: CSAGTESYEQYF. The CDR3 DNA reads TGCAGCGCCGGGACAGAATCCTACGAGCAGTACTTC.

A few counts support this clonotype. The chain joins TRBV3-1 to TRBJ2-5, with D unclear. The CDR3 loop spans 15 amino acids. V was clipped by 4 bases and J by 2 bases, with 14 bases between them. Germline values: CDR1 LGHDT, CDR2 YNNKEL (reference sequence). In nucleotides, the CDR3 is TGTGCCAGCAGCCCCCTAGGCATCAGACAAGAGACCCAGTACTTC. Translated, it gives CASSPLGIRQETQYF.

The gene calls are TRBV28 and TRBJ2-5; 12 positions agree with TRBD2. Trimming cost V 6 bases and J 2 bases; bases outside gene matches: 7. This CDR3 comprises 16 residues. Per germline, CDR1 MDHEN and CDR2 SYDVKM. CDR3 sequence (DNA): TGTGCCAGCAGAATAGGACTAGCGGGAAATCAAGAGACCCAGTACTTC. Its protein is CASRIGLAGNQETQYF.

CDR3 in DNA: TGTGCCAGCAGCAAAGAGGTCCAAGGGAGAGAAACTCTAGCCAAAAACATTCAGTACTTC. It encodes CASSKEVQGRETLAKNIQYF. V and J are TRBV21-1 and TRBJ2-4; TRBD2, the D gene given by the table, was not confirmed from the DNA. TRBV21-1 is given as a pseudogene. The length of the CDR3 is 20 residues.

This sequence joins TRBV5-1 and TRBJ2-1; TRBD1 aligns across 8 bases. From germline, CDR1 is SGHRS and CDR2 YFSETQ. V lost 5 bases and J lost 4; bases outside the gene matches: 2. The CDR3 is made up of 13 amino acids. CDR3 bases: TGCGCCAGCAGGACAGGGGAGTACAATGAGCAGTTCTTC. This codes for CASRTGEYNEQFF.

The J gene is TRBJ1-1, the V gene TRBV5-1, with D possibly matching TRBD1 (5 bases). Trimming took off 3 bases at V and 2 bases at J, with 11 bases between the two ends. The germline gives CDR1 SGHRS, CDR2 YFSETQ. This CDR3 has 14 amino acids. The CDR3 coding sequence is TGCGCCAGCAGCTCCGGGGGACCTAACACTGAAGCTTTCTTT. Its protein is CASSSGGPNTEAFF.

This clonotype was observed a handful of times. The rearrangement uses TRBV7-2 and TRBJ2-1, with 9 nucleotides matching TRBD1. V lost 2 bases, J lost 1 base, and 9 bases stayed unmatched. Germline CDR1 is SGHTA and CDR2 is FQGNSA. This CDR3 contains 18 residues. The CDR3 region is CASSLWDRALGSYNEQFF. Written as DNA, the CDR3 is TGTGCCAGCAGCTTATGGGACAGGGCCTTGGGTTCCTACAATGAGCAGTTCTTC.

The CDR3 DNA reads TGTGCCAGCAGCTTGGGGGTGACTGAAGCTTTCTTT. Protein: CASSLGVTEAFF. The J gene is TRBJ1-1, the V gene TRBV11-2, with D perhaps TRBD1 (5 bases). Trimming removed 3 bases from V and 5 bases from J, with 7 bases in between. Germline CDR1 SGHAT, CDR2 FQNNGV. The CDR3 consists of 12 residues.

The CDR3 region has the DNA TGTGCCAGCTCACGGAGCGGGCTCCTCTACGAGCAGTACTTC. Its translation is CASSRSGLLYEQYF. The V and J genes are TRBV18 and TRBJ2-7; perhaps TRBD2 as D (6 bases). Trimming shortened V by 4 bases and J by 3 bases, and 13 bases separated the two germline ends. Per germline, CDR1 KGHSH and CDR2 LQKENI. The CDR3 is 14 amino acids.

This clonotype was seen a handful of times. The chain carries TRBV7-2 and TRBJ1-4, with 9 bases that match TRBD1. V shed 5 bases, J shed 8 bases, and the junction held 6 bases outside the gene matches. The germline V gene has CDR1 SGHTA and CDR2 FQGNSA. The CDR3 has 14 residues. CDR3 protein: CASSPGQGREKLFF. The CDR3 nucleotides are TGTGCCAGCAGCCCAGGACAGGGGAGAGAAAAACTGTTTTTT.

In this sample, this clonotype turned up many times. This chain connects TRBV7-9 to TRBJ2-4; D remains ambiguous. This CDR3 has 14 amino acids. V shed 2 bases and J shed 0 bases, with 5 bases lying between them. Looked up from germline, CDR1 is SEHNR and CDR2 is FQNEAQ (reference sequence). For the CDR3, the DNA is TGTGCCAGCAGCTTAAGTGGAGCCAAAAACATTCAGTACTTC. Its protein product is CASSLSGAKNIQYF.

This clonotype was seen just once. The CDR3 nucleotides read TGTGCCAGCACCAGGGGCCAGGGACTCCAGTACTTC. Translating it yields CASTRGQGLQYF. The chain couples TRBV11-1 to TRBJ2-5; D possibly uses TRBD1 or TRBD2 (6 bases each). Germline V gives CDR1 SGHAT, CDR2 FQDESV (reference sequence). V lost 7 bases to trimming and J lost 10 bases, with 16 bases between them. CDR3 length: 12 amino acids.

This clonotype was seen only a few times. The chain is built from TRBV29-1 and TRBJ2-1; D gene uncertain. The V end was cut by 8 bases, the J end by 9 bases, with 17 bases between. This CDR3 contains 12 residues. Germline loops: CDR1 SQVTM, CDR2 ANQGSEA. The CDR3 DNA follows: TGCAGCCCGGAAGGTAGTGCCGGTGAGCAGTTCTTC. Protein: CSPEGSAGEQFF.

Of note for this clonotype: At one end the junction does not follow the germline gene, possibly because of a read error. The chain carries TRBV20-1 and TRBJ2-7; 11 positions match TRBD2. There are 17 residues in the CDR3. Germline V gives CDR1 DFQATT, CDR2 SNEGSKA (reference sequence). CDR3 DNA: TGCAGTGGGGAGGGGTTACTAGCGGGGGATGGACCCTACAAGCAGTACTTC. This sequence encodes CSGEGLLAGDGPYKQYF.